This T cell receptor beta chain was sequenced in a study of blood T cell repertoires in COVID-19. Background on the study: T cells, B-cell-depleted T cells, or PBMCs provided the cDNA or gDNA that served as material.

Participants spanned ages about 18 to 95 years and resided in roughly 22 US areas. Assignments of participants to cohorts depended upon their own reported clinical history. Using immunoSEQ multiplex PCR, the repertoire was profiled, and TCRdb retains in-frame clones only, with some absent. The sample includes 300,000 to 350,000 clones, around nine tenths of them seen just once. The receptor was derived from a woman between 25 and 40 years old who had been exposed to COVID-19. The material sequenced was PBMCs or T cells enriched from blood (not recorded which).

The CDR3 DNA reads TGTGCCAGCAGCTTAGTTCGAGCGGGAAATTACGAGCAGTACTTC. Protein product: CASSLVRAGNYEQYF. This chain connects TRBV7-9 to TRBJ2-7, with 7 bases aligning to TRBD2. This CDR3 is 15 amino acids long. The germline V gene encodes CDR1 SEHNR and CDR2 FQNEAQ (reference sequence). After removal of 1 base from V and 4 bases from J, the junction contained 7 bases not matched to a gene.